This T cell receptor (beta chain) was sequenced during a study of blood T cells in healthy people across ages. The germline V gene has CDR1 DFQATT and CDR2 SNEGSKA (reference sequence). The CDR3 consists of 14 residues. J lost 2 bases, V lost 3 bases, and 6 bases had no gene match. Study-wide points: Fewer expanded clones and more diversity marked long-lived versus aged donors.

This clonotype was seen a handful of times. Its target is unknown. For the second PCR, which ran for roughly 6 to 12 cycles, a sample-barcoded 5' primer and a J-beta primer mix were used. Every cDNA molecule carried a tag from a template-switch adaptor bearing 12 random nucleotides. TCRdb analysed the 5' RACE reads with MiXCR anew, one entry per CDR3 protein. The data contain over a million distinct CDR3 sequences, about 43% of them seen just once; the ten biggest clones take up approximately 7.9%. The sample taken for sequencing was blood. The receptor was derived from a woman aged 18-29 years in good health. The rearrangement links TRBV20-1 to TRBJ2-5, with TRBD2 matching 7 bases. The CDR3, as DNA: TGCAGTGCTAGGCTTCTAGCGGAACAAGAGACCCAGTACTTC. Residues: CSARLLAEQETQYF.